The T cell receptor (beta chain) under discussion was sequenced for a study of blood T cell repertoires in COVID-19. Membership in each cohort depended on participant-reported clinical history. The data were produced by immunoSEQ multiplex PCR, yet TCRdb's version contains in-frame clones alone and is incomplete. Of roughly 170,000 clones in the sample, over 70% are singletons; the top ten hold around 5.1%. The CDR3 contains 13 residues. CDR1 is MNHEY and CDR2 is SMNVEV in the germline V gene (reference sequence). V lost 6 bases to trimming and J lost 5 bases; unmatched junction nucleotides: 6. The receptor was derived from a woman aged 35 to 49 with acute COVID-19. The material sequenced was PBMCs or T cells enriched from blood (not recorded which). The chain couples TRBV27 to TRBJ1-2; 7 bases are a match to TRBD1. The CDR3 nucleotides read TGTGCCAGCAGGCCGGGACAGAGATATGGCTACACCTTC. Encoded protein: CASRPGQRYGYTF.